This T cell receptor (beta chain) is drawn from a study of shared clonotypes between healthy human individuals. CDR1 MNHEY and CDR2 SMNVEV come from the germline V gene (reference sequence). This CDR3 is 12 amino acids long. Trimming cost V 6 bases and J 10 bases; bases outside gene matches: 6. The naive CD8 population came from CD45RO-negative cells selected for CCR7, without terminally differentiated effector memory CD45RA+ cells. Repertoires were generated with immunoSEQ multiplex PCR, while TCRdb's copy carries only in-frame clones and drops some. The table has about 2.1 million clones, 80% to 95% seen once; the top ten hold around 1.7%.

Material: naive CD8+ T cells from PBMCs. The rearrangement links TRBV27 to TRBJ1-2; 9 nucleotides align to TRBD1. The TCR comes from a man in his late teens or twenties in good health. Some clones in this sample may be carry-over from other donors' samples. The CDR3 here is CASRQGALDYTF. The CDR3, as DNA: TGTGCCAGCAGACAGGGGGCGTTGGACTACACCTTC.